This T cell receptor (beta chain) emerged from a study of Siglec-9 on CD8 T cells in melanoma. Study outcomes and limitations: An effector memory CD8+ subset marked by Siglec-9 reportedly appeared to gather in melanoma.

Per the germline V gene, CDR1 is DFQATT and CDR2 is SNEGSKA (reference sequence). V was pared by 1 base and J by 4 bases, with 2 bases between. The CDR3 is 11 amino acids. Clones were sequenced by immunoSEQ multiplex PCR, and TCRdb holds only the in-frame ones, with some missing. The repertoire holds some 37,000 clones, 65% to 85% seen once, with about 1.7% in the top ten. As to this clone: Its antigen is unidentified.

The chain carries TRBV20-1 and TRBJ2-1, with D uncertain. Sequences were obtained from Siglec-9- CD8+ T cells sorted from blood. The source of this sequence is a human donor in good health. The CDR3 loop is CSARAYNEQFF. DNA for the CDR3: TGCAGTGCTAGAGCGTACAATGAGCAGTTCTTC.